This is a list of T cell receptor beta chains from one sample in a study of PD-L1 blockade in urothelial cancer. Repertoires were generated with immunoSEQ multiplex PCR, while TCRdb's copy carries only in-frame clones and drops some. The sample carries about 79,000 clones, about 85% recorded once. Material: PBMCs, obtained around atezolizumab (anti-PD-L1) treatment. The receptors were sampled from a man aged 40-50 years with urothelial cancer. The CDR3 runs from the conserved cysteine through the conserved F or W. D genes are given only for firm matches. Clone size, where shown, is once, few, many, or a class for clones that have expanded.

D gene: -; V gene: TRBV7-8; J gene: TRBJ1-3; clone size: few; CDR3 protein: CASSKQESTIYF; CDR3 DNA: TGTGCCAGCAGCAAACAGGAAAGCACCATATATTTT
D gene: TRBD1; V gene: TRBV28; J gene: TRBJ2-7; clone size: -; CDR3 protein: CASSNRDSSYEQYF; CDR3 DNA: TGTGCCAGCAGTAACCGGGACAGTTCCTACGAGCAGTACTTC
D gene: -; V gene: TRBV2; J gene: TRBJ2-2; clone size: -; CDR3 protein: CASSGTGRVNTGELFF; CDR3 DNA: TGTGCCAGCAGTGGCACAGGGAGGGTAAACACCGGGGAGCTGTTTTTT
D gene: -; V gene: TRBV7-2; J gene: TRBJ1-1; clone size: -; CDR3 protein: CASSLKHSYNTEAFF; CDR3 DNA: TGTGCCAGCAGCTTAAAGCACAGCTACAACACTGAAGCTTTCTTT
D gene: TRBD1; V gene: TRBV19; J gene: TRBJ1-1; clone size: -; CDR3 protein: CASSIDGRGAEAFF; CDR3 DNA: TGTGCCAGTAGTATAGATGGCAGGGGGGCTGAAGCTTTCTTT
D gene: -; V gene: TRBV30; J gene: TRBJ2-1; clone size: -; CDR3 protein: CAWSGVTGVRPSSYNEQFF; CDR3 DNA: TGTGCCTGGAGTGGGGTGACGGGAGTCCGTCCCTCCTCCTACAATGAGCAGTTCTTC
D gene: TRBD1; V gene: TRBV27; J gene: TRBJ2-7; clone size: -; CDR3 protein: CASSWGQSYEQYF; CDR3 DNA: TGTGCCAGCAGTTGGGGACAGTCCTACGAGCAGTACTTC
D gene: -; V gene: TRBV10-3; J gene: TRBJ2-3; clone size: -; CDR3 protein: CAISVGGSTDTQYF; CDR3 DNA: TGTGCCATCAGTGTAGGCGGGAGCACAGATACGCAGTATTTT
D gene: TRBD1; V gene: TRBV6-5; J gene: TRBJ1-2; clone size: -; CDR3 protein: CASKRDLTGRVGYTF; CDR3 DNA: TGTGCCAGCAAAAGGGACCTGACAGGGAGAGTCGGCTACACCTTC
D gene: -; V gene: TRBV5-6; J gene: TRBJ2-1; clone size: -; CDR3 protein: CASSLLGGPSGDEQFF; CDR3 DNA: TGTGCCAGCAGCTTGTTGGGAGGGCCATCAGGGGATGAGCAGTTCTTC
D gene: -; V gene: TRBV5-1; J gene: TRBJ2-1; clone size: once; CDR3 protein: CASSPGVASNEQFF; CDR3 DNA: TGCGCCAGCAGCCCTGGAGTGGCTTCCAATGAGCAGTTCTTC
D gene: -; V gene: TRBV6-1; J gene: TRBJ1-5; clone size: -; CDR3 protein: CASSPRGPGVQPQHF; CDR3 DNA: TGTGCCAGCAGTCCTAGGGGCCCTGGAGTTCAGCCCCAGCATTTT
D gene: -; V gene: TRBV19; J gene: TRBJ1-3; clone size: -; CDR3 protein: CASRSGSTRDTIYF; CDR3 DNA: TGTGCCAGTCGCTCGGGATCAACCCGGGACACCATATATTTT
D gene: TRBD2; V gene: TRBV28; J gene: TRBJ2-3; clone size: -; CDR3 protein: CASSSLRGRTADTQYF; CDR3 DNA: TGTGCCAGCAGCTCCCTTCGCGGGAGAACTGCAGATACGCAGTATTTT
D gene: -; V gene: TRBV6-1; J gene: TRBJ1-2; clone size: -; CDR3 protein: CACLRQNLYTF; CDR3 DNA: TGTGCCTGCTTGAGACAGAACCTCTACACCTTC
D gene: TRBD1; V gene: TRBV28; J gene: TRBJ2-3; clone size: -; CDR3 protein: CASSFRQGPDTQYF; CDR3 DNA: TGTGCCAGCAGTTTTCGACAGGGCCCAGATACGCAGTATTTT
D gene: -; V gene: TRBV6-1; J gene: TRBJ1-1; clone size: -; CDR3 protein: CASTSGTQNTEAFF; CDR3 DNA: TGTGCCAGCACTTCCGGGACACAAAACACTGAAGCTTTCTTT
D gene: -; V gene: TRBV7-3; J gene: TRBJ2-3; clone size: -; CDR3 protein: CASSLEGQSTQYF; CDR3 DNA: TGTGCCAGCAGCTTAGAAGGACAGTCTACGCAGTATTTT
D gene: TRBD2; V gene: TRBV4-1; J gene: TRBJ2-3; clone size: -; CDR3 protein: CASSQPTSRTDTQYF; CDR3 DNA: TGCGCCAGCAGCCAACCGACTAGCCGGACAGATACGCAGTATTTT
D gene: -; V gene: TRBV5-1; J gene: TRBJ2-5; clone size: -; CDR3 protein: CASSLGDRTQTQYF; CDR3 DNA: TGCGCCAGCAGCTTGGGCGACAGGACCCAGACCCAGTACTTC
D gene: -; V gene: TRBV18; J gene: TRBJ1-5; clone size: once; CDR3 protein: CASSPLSNQPQHF; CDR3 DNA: TGTGCCAGCTCACCATTAAGCAATCAGCCCCAGCATTTT
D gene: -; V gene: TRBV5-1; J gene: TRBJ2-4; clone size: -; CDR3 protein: CASSSGTGRDIQYF; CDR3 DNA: TGCGCCAGCAGCTCCGGGACTGGACGAGACATTCAGTACTTC
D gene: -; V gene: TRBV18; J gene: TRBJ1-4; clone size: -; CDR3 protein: CASSAAGVAESGKLFF; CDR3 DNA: TGTGCCAGCTCAGCCGCAGGGGTCGCGGAATCGGGAAAACTGTTTTTT
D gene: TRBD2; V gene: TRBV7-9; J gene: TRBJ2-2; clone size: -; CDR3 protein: CASSPGLAGNGELFF; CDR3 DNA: TGTGCCAGCAGCCCGGGACTAGCGGGAAACGGGGAGCTGTTTTTT
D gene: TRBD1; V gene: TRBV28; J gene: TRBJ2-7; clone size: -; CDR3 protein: CASSSQGQGAFEQYF; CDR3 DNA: TGTGCCAGCAGTTCCCAAGGACAGGGTGCGTTCGAGCAGTACTTC
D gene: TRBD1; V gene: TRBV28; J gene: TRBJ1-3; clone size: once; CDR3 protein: CASNQQGITGNTIYF; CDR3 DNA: TGTGCCAGCAACCAACAGGGGATTACTGGAAACACCATATATTTT
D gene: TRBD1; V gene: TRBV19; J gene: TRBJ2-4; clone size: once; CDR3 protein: CASSTLTGGANIQYF; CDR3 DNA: TGTGCCAGTAGTACCCTGACAGGGGGCGCGAACATTCAGTACTTC
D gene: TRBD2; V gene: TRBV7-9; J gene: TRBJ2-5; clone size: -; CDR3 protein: CASTSMRPREGLGGTQYF; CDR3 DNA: TGTGCCAGCACCTCAATGCGACCGCGGGAGGGTCTTGGGGGGACCCAGTACTTC
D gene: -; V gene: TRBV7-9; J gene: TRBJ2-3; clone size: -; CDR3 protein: CASSLGTSTDTQYF; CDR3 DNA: TGTGCCAGCAGCTTAGGGACTTCGACAGATACGCAGTATTTT
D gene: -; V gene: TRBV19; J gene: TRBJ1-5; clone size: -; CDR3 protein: CASHGREQPQHF; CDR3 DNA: TGTGCCAGTCACGGACGGGAGCAGCCCCAGCATTTT
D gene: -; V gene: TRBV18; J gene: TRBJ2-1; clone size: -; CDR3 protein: CASLREASHNEQFF; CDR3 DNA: TGTGCCAGCCTACGTGAGGCTTCCCACAATGAGCAGTTCTTC
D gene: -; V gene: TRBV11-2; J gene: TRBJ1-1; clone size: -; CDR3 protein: CASRLTRGQNTEAFF; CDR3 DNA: TGTGCCAGCAGACTTACCCGTGGACAGAACACTGAAGCTTTCTTT
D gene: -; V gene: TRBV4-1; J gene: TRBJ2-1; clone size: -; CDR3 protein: CASRGGEQFF; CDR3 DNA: TGCGCCAGCAGGGGCGGGGAGCAGTTCTTC
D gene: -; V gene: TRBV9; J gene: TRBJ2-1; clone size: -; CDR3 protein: CASSPVLVHNEQFF; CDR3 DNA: TGTGCCAGCAGCCCCGTATTAGTCCACAATGAGCAGTTCTTC
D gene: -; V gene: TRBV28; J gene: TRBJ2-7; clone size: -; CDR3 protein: CASSFVTGSHEQYF; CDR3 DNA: TGTGCCAGCAGTTTCGTAACAGGGAGCCACGAGCAGTACTTC
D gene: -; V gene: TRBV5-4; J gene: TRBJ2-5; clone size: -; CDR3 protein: CASSLGGAGQETQYF; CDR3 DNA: TGTGCCAGCAGCTTGGGAGGGGCGGGACAAGAGACCCAGTACTTC
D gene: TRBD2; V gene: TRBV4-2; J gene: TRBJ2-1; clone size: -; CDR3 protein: CASSQVGTSGYNEQFF; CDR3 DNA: TGTGCCAGCAGCCAAGTAGGGACTAGCGGATACAATGAGCAGTTCTTC
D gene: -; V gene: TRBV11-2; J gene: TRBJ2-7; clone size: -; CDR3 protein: CASSPGASYEQYF; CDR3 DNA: TGTGCCAGCAGTCCTGGGGCTAGCTACGAGCAGTACTTC
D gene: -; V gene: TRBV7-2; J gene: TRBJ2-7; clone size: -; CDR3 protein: CASSRTASYEQYF; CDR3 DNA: TGTGCCAGCAGCCGGACAGCCTCCTACGAGCAGTACTTC
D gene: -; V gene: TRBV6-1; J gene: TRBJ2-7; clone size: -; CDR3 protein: CASSGSKLSSYEQYF; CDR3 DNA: TGTGCCAGCAGTGGGTCCAAATTGAGCTCCTACGAGCAGTACTTC
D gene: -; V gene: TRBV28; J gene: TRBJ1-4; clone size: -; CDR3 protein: CASRLQGREKLFF; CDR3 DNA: TGTGCCAGCAGGCTACAGGGACGAGAAAAACTGTTTTTT
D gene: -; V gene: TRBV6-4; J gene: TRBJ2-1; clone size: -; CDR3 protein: CASSSGSGNEQFF; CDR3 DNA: TGTGCCAGCAGTTCGGGTTCGGGCAATGAGCAGTTCTTC
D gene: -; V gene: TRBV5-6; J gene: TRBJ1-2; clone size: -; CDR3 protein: CASSWGAQDYGYTF; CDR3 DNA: TGTGCCAGCAGCTGGGGCGCGCAGGACTATGGCTACACCTTC
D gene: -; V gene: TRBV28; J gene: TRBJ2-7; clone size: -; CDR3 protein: CASSRQGAYEQYF; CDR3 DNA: TGTGCCAGCAGTCGCCAGGGCGCCTACGAGCAGTACTTC
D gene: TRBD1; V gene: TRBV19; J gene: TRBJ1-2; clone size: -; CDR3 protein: CASFPGTGHYGYTF; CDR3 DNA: TGTGCCAGTTTCCCCGGGACAGGGCATTATGGCTACACCTTC
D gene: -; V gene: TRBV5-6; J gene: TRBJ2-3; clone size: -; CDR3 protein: CASLPAGRDTQYF; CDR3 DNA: TGTGCCAGCCTCCCCGCCGGGAGAGATACGCAGTATTTT
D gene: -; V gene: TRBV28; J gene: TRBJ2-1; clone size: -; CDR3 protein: CASSLFRRAYNEQFF; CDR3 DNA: TGTGCCAGCAGTTTATTTCGGAGAGCCTACAATGAGCAGTTCTTC
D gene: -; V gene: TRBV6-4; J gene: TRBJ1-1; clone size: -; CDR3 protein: CASSVGENTEAFF; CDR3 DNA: TGTGCCAGCAGTGTAGGGGAGAACACTGAAGCTTTCTTT
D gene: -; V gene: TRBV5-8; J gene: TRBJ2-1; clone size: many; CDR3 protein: CASSETGSHEQFF; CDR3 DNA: TGTGCCAGCAGCGAAACCGGGTCGCATGAGCAGTTCTTC
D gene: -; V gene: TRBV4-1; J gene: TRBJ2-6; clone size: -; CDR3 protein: CASSQVGGVTSGANVLTF; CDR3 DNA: TGCGCCAGCAGCCAGGTCGGAGGGGTTACCTCTGGGGCCAACGTCCTGACTTTC
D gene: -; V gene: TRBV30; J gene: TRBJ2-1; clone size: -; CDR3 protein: CAWSPLGVGSYNEQFF; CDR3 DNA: TGTGCCTGGAGTCCGCTCGGGGTAGGCTCCTACAATGAGCAGTTCTTC
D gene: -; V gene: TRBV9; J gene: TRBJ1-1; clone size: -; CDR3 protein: CASSVDRGASDTEAFF; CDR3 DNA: TGTGCCAGCAGCGTAGATAGGGGCGCCTCGGACACTGAAGCTTTCTTT
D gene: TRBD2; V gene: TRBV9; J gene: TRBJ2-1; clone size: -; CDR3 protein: CASSLGRATYNEQFF; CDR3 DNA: TGTGCCAGCAGCCTCGGGAGGGCCACCTACAATGAGCAGTTCTTC
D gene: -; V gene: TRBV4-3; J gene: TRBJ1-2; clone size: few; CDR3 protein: CASSRTGWERGYTF; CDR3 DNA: TGCGCCAGCAGCCGGACGGGCTGGGAGAGGGGCTACACCTTC